Reported below is one T cell receptor beta chain. These data belong to a study of blood T cell repertoires in COVID-19. Repertoires were generated with immunoSEQ multiplex PCR, while TCRdb's copy carries only in-frame clones and drops some. The table records some 300,000 clones, approximately 86% of them present only once. The CDR3 runs to 16 residues. The V and J ends lost 0 bases and 1 base respectively, with 12 bases between them. Germline V gene data show CDR1 as ENHRY and CDR2 as SYGVKD. V is TRBV10-3 and J is TRBJ2-5; a weak D match, TRBD2 (5 bases). The clonotype comes from a man between 65 and 85 years old with acute or convalescent COVID-19. The sequencing input was peripheral blood. The CDR3 nucleotides read TGTGCCATCAGTGAGTCGAAACCCGGGATCCAAGAGACCCAGTACTTC. It yields the protein CAISESKPGIQETQYF.